The entry below describes one T cell receptor beta chain. This record comes from a study of patients and donors after allogeneic stem cell transplantation. The CDR3 spans 15 residues. CDR1 and CDR2 from the germline V gene are SGHRS and YFSETQ. The V gene lost 4 bases and the J gene lost 2 bases, with 13 bases spanning the gap. TCRdb re-called the RT-PCR reads through MiXCR, storing one row per CDR3 protein. The sample includes over 400,000 distinct CDR3 sequences, about a sixth seen only once; the top ten take about 7%. V gene TRBV5-1 combines with J gene TRBJ2-1, with D perhaps given as TRBD1 or TRBD2 (7 bases each). Sequenced sample: blood, either unsorted or a sorted T cell fraction (not recorded which). The clonotype comes from a human donor who was either an allogeneic HSCT recipient or a stem cell or donor lymphocyte infusion donor (not recorded which). It is not recorded whose cells these are; they may come from a transplant donor. The DNA for the CDR3 is TGCGCCAGCAGCCCCCAGGGGGGGACCTACAATGAGCAGTTCTTC. As protein: CASSPQGGTYNEQFF.